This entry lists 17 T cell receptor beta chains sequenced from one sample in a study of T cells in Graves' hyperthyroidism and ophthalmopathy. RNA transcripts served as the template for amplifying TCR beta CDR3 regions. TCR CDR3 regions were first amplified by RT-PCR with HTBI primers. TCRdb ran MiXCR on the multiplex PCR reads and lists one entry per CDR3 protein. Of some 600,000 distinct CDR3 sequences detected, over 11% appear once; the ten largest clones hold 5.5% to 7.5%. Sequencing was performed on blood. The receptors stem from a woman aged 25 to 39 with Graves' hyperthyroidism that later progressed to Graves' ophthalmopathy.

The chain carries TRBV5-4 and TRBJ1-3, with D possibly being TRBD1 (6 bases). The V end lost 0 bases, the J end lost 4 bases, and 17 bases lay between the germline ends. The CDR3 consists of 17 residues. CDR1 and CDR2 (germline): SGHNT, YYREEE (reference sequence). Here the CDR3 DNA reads TGTGCCAGCAGCTTGGTGATCGCAGGGGCGGTAGGAAACACCATATATTTT. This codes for CASSLVIAGAVGNTIYF.

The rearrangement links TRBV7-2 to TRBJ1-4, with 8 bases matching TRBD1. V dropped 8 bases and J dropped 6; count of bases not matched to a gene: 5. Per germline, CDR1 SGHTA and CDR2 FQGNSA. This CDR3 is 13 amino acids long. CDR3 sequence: CASQGAAYEKLFF. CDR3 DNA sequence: TGTGCCAGCCAGGGGGCAGCCTATGAAAAACTGTTTTTT. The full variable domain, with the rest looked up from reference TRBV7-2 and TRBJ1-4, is GAGVSQSPSNKVTEKGKDVELRCDPISGHTALYWYRQSLGQGLEFLIYFQGNSAPDKSGLPSDRFSAERTGGSVSTLTIQRTQQEDSAVYLCASQGAAYEKLFFGSGTQLSVL.

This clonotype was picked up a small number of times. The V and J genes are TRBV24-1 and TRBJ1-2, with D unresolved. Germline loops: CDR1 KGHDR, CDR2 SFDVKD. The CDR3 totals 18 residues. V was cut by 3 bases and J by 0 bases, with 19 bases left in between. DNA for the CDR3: TGTGCCACCAGTGATAGTCGTTACACAGCCGATACTAACTATGGCTACACCTTC. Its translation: CATSDSRYTADTNYGYTF.

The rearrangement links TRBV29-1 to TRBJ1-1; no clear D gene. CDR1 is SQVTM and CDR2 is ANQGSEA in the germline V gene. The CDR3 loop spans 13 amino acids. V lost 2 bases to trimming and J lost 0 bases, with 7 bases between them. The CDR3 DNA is TGCAGCGTTGAACATCAGCTGAACACTGAAGCTTTCTTT. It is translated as CSVEHQLNTEAFF.

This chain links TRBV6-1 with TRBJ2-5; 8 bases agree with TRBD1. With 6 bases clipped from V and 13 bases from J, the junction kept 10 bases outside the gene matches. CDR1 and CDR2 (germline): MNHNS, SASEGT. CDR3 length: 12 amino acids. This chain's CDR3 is CASSSDRESLYF. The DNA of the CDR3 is TGTGCCAGCAGCTCGGACAGGGAGAGTCTGTACTTC.

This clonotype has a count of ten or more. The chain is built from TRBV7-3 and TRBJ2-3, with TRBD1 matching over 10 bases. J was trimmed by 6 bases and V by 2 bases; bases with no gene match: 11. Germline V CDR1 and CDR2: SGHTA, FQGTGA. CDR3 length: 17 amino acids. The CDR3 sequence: CASSLLTGGPAVDTQYF. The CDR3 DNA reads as TGTGCCAGCAGCTTACTGACAGGGGGCCCAGCGGTGGATACGCAGTATTTT. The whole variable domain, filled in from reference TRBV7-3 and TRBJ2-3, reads GAGVSQTPSNKVTEKGKYVELRCDPISGHTALYWYRQSLGQGPEFLIYFQGTGAADDSGLPNDRFFAVRPEGSVSTLKIQRTERGDSAVYLCASSLLTGGPAVDTQYFGPGTRLTVL.

The CDR3 DNA is TGCGCCAGCAGCCCCATCGACAGGTCCTACGAGCAGTACTTC. Translating gives CASSPIDRSYEQYF. The gene calls are TRBV4-1 and TRBJ2-7; a possible D gene is TRBD1 (6 bases). This CDR3 has 14 residues. The V end lost 4 bases, the J end lost 1 base, and 11 bases lay between the germline ends. Germline CDR1 is MGHRA and CDR2 is YSYEKL.

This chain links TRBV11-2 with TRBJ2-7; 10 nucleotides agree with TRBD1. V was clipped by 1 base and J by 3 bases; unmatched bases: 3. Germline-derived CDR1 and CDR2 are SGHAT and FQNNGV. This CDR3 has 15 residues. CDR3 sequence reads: CASSLVRTGGYEQYF. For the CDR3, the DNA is TGTGCCAGCAGCTTAGTTAGGACAGGGGGCTACGAGCAGTACTTC.

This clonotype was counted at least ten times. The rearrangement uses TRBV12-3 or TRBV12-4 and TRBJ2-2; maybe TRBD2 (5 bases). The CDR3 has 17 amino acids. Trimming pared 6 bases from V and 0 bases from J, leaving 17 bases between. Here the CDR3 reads CASSPPRLAANTGELFF. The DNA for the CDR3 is TGTGCCAGCAGCCCCCCACGGCTAGCAGCGAACACCGGGGAGCTGTTTTTT.

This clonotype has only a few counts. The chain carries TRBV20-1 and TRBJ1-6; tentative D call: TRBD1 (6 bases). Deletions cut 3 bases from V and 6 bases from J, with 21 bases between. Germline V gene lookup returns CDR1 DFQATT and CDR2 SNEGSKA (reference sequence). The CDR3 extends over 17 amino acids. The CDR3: CSARPSGRGTPNSPLHF. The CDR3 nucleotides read TGCAGTGCTAGGCCTAGCGGGAGGGGGACCCCTAATTCACCCCTCCACTTT.

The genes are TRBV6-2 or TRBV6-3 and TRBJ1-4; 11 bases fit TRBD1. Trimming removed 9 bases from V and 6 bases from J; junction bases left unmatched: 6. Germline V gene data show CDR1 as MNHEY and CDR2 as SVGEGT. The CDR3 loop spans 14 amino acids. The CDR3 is CASNTGQGDEKLFF. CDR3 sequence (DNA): TGTGCCAGTAATACGGGACAGGGGGATGAAAAACTGTTTTTT.

The CDR3 coding sequence is TGTGCCAGCAGTCCATTTCGGCTATTCGGGCAGTACTTC. Amino acids: CASSPFRLFGQYF. The rearrangement joins TRBV27 to TRBJ2-7; no clear D. The CDR3 totals 13 residues. Germline values: CDR1 MNHEY, CDR2 SMNVEV (reference sequence). V was pared by 5 bases and J by 9 bases, with 17 bases between.

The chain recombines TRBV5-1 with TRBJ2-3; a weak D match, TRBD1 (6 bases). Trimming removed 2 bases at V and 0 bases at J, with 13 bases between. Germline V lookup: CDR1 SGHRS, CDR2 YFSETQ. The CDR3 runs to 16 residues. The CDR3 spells CASSFGQQPSTDTQYF. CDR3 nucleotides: TGCGCCAGCAGCTTCGGACAGCAACCTAGCACAGATACGCAGTATTTT.

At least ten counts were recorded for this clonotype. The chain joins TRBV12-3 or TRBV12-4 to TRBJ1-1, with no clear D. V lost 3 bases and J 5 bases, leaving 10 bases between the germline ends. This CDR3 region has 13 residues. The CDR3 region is CASSFGPKTEAFF. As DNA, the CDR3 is TGTGCCAGCAGTTTCGGGCCTAAGACTGAAGCTTTCTTT.

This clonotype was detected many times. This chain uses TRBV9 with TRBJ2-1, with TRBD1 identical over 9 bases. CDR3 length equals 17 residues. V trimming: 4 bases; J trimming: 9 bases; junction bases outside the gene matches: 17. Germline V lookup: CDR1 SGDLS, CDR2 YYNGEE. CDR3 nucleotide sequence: TGTGCCAGCAGCTTAGGATCTCCGGGACAGGGTTTTGGTGAGCAGTTCTTC. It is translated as CASSLGSPGQGFGEQFF.

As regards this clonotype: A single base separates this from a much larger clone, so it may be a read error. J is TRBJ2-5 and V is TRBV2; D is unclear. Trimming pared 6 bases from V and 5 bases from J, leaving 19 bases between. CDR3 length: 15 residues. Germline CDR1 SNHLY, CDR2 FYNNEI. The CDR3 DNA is TGTGCCAGCAGGTCCGCAGGTTTGAAACAGGAGACCCAGTACTTC. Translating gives CASRSAGLKQETQYF.

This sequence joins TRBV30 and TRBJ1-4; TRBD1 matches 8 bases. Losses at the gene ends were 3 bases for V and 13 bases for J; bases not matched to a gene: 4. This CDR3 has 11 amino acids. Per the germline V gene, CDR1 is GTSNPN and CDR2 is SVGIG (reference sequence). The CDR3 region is CAWSRGTGLFF. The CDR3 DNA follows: TGTGCCTGGAGCCGGGGGACAGGACTGTTTTTT.